A selection of T cell receptor beta chains follows, all from one sample in a study of T cell responses to AZD1222 COVID-19 vaccine. Here immunoSEQ multiplex PCR was the method, and the copy in TCRdb shows in-frame clones only, minus some. This sample has some 150,000 clones, with more than 75% found just once. This sample comprised peripheral blood, obtained 28 days after the second AZD1222 dose. These receptor sequences come from an adult who received the AZD1222 COVID-19 vaccine. Both conserved end residues are part of each CDR3. D genes are given only for firm matches. Only part of the rows carry a size: once, few, many, or a class if the clone is expanded.

D gene,J gene,clone size,V gene,CDR3 DNA,CDR3 protein
NA,TRBJ1-2,NA,TRBV3-1/TRBV3-2,TGTGCCAGCAGCCAAGGGGGAATTGAGGATGGCTACACCTTC,CASSQGGIEDGYTF
NA,TRBJ2-4,NA,TRBV7-9,TGTGCCAGCAGCTTATTTAATCCGAGAAACATTCAGTACTTC,CASSLFNPRNIQYF
NA,TRBJ2-1,NA,TRBV5-4,TGTGCCAGCAGCCCTGGTGGGGGGTTCTCCTACAATGAGCAGTTCTTC,CASSPGGGFSYNEQFF
NA,TRBJ2-4,few,TRBV20-1,TGCAGTGCTAGTGACAGAAAAGCCAAAAACATTCAGTACTTC,CSASDRKAKNIQYF
TRBD2,TRBJ2-7,NA,TRBV7-2,TGTGCCAGCAGCTTCCGGCCCAGCGGGAGCCCACCCTACGAGCAGTACTTC,CASSFRPSGSPPYEQYF
TRBD1,TRBJ2-2,NA,TRBV10-3,TGTGCCATCAGTGAAAACAGGGGGCCCGGGGAGCTGTTTTTT,CAISENRGPGELFF
TRBD1,TRBJ2-7,once,TRBV5-1,TGCGCCAGCAGCTTGGAGACAGGGTCCTACGAGCAGTACTTC,CASSLETGSYEQYF
NA,TRBJ2-7,NA,TRBV2,TGTGCCAGCAGTGAAGCTCGGGGAGATTCGGGAGAGCAGTACTTC,CASSEARGDSGEQYF
TRBD2,TRBJ2-7,NA,TRBV6-1,TGTGCCAGCAGTGAACTAGCGGGAGCAGGAGAGCAGTACTTC,CASSELAGAGEQYF
NA,TRBJ2-3,NA,TRBV6-2/TRBV6-3,TGTGCCAGCAGTTACCCTACATGGACCGGGTCCACAGATACGCAGTATTTT,CASSYPTWTGSTDTQYF
TRBD1,TRBJ1-2,NA,TRBV28,TGTGCCAGCAGTACGACAGGGCCAGGCTACACCTTC,CASSTTGPGYTF
NA,TRBJ2-7,NA,TRBV30,TGTGCCTGGAGTGTGAGCAGAGGTTTAGCCTACGAGCAGTACTTC,CAWSVSRGLAYEQYF
TRBD2,TRBJ2-7,NA,TRBV18,TGTGCCAGCTCTCCTCAGACTGGACTAGTTGGCGAGCAGTACTTC,CASSPQTGLVGEQYF
NA,TRBJ1-1,NA,TRBV3-1/TRBV3-2,TGTGCCAGCAGCCAAGGCGCGGGGGGAGCTTTCTTT,CASSQGAGGAFF
NA,TRBJ1-5,once,TRBV10-3,TGTGCCATCAGCGAGTCGGGCGGCAATCAGCCCCAGCATTTT,CAISESGGNQPQHF
TRBD2,TRBJ2-7,NA,TRBV7-8,TGTGCCAGCAGCGCTTCTAGCGGGAGGGCCTACGAGCAGTACTTC,CASSASSGRAYEQYF
NA,TRBJ2-6,NA,TRBV15,TGTGCCACCAGCAGAGAGAGAGGGGTAATTGGGGCCAACGTCCTGACTTTC,CATSRERGVIGANVLTF
NA,TRBJ1-1,NA,TRBV18,TGTGCCAGCTCACCAGAGGCGGCGAACACTGAAGCTTTCTTT,CASSPEAANTEAFF
TRBD2,TRBJ2-5,once,TRBV11-2,TGTGCCAGCAGCTCAAGTAGCGGGAGGGCACGCGAGACCCAGTACTTC,CASSSSSGRARETQYF
NA,TRBJ2-5,once,TRBV5-1,TGCGCCAGCAGCCGGCAAGAGACCCAGTACTTC,CASSRQETQYF
NA,TRBJ2-5,NA,TRBV5-1,TGCGCCAGCAGCTTGAGGGCAAGCCAAGAGACCCAGTACTTC,CASSLRASQETQYF
TRBD2,TRBJ2-1,NA,TRBV5-6,TGTGCCAGCAGCTTGGCTGGGGGGGATAGAGAGCAGTTCTTC,CASSLAGGDREQFF
TRBD2,TRBJ2-2,once,TRBV5-1,TGCGCCAGCAGCTCTTGGACTAGCGGGTTAAACACCGGGGAGCTGTTTTTT,CASSSWTSGLNTGELFF
NA,TRBJ2-1,once,TRBV23-1,TGCGCCAGCAGTCGATCGTTGGTGCGGGCTACCTACAATGAGCAGTTCTTC,CASSRSLVRATYNEQFF
TRBD2,TRBJ2-2,NA,TRBV20-1,TGCAGTGCTAGTCCAATCAGCGGGAGGGCCGGGGAGCTGTTTTTT,CSASPISGRAGELFF
NA,TRBJ1-1,once,TRBV27,TGTGCCAGCAGTTTAGAGCGGAACACTGAAGCTTTCTTT,CASSLERNTEAFF
TRBD2,TRBJ2-2,NA,TRBV11-2,TGTGCCAGCAGCTTGGGACTAGCGGGTTCCGGGGAGCTGTTTTTT,CASSLGLAGSGELFF
NA,TRBJ1-2,NA,TRBV25-1,TGTGCCAGCAGTGAGGGGGTTGTCTACACCTTC,CASSEGVVYTF
TRBD1,TRBJ2-2,NA,TRBV2,TGTGCCAGCAGTGGGACAGGGCGGGACACCGGGGAGCTGTTTTTT,CASSGTGRDTGELFF
NA,TRBJ2-1,NA,TRBV7-9,TGTGCCAGCAGCTTAGAGGGGAGAGGCAATGAGCAGTTCTTC,CASSLEGRGNEQFF
TRBD2,TRBJ2-1,NA,TRBV5-1,TGCGCCAGCAGCCGACTAGCGGGAGAAGATGAGCAGTTCTTC,CASSRLAGEDEQFF
TRBD2,TRBJ2-1,NA,TRBV4-2,TGTGCCAGCAGCCAAGCGGAATTAGCGGGAGACAATGAGCAGTTCTTC,CASSQAELAGDNEQFF
TRBD1,TRBJ1-2,NA,TRBV2,TGTGCCAGCACGGGGGACAGGCCCTGGGAAGGCTACACCTTC,CASTGDRPWEGYTF
NA,TRBJ1-6,NA,TRBV19,TGTGCCAGTAGTCCATTGGGGGCCTCAGGGCTTAGGTCACCCCTCCACTTT,CASSPLGASGLRSPLHF
NA,TRBJ2-1,NA,TRBV2,TGTGCCAGCAGTGAATTTGTAGGCGCCGGGGATGAGCAGTTCTTC,CASSEFVGAGDEQFF
TRBD1,TRBJ1-2,NA,TRBV5-5,TGTGCCAGCACCCTGAGAACAGGGGGCATAGGCTACACCTTC,CASTLRTGGIGYTF
NA,TRBJ2-1,NA,TRBV5-1,TGCGCCAGCAGCCCCGAAGACTACAATGAGCAGTTCTTC,CASSPEDYNEQFF
NA,TRBJ2-5,NA,TRBV28,TGTGCCAGCAGTTTTTTACAGGGTGGCCAAGAGACCCAGTACTTC,CASSFLQGGQETQYF
NA,TRBJ2-1,NA,TRBV5-4,TGTGCCAGCAGCGACTACAATGAGCAGTTCTTC,CASSDYNEQFF
NA,TRBJ1-1,NA,TRBV10-3,TGTGCCATCGCGGACAGTCGGAACACTGAAGCTTTCTTT,CAIADSRNTEAFF
NA,TRBJ1-1,NA,TRBV13,TGTGCCAGCAGCTCCAGGGATGGGGGCATCACTGAAGCTTTCTTT,CASSSRDGGITEAFF
NA,TRBJ2-7,NA,TRBV30,TGTGCCTGGAGTGAGTGGGACTTCTACGAGCAGTACTTC,CAWSEWDFYEQYF
NA,TRBJ1-1,NA,TRBV5-6,TGTGCCACAGGACCCACAGGGTCACCTGAAGCTTTCTTT,CATGPTGSPEAFF
NA,TRBJ1-2,NA,TRBV11-2,TGTGCCAGCAGCCGGGACGGCGCTTTGAACACCTTC,CASSRDGALNTF
TRBD2,TRBJ2-7,NA,TRBV7-8,TGTGCCAGCAGTCGGACTAGCGGGAGTCCCAGAATTCCCTACGAGCAGTACTTC,CASSRTSGSPRIPYEQYF
NA,TRBJ2-1,NA,TRBV5-1,TGCGCCAGCAGCCCGACCAGTACCTACAATGAGCAGTTCTTC,CASSPTSTYNEQFF
NA,TRBJ2-7,NA,TRBV24-1,TGTGCCACCAGTGATCCCAAGGACTACGAGCAGTACTTC,CATSDPKDYEQYF